The 24 T cell receptor beta chains below come from one sample, sequenced in a study of T cells in Graves' hyperthyroidism and ophthalmopathy (dated by TCRdb to the late 2010s). The receptor library was made with multiplex PCR. Sequencing relied on an Illumina HiSeq 2000. The TCR beta CDR3 regions were amplified from the RNA transcripts. The first round of RT-PCR for the TCR CDR3 was performed with the HTBI primer set and the Qiagen OneStep RT-PCR kit. TCRdb trimmed public reads at Q25 via fastp, called clones via MiXCR and kept in-frame beta chains. When rows share a CDR3 protein, they turn into one entry using the most common DNA and genes. The sample profile shows over 150,000 distinct CDR3 sequences; about 17% of them were found once. More than 50% of the sample goes to the ten largest clones. Sequenced sample: blood. The receptors stem from a woman between 50 and 59 years old with Graves' hyperthyroidism.

This clonotype has ten or more counts. This chain joins TRBV7-8 and TRBJ2-1; 10 bases map to TRBD1. The CDR3 consists of 16 residues. Losses at the gene ends were 5 bases for V and 5 bases for J; bases not matched to a gene: 9. Germline CDR1 SGHVS, CDR2 FQNEAQ. CDR3 in amino acids: CASSPTGTGVDNEQFF. In DNA form, the CDR3 reads TGTGCCAGCAGCCCCACCGGGACAGGGGTCGACAATGAGCAGTTCTTC. Supplemented by reference TRBV7-8 and TRBJ2-1, the full variable domain reads GAGVSQSPRYKVAKRGQDVALRCDPISGHVSLFWYQQALGQGPEFLTYFQNEAQLDKSGLPSDRFFAERPEGSVSTLKIQRTQQEDSAVYLCASSPTGTGVDNEQFFGPGTRLTVL.

This clonotype was recorded at least ten times. The rearrangement links TRBV6-1 to TRBJ2-7, with 9 nucleotides matching TRBD2. The CDR3 sequence is 15 residues long. Germline lookup yields CDR1 MNHNS and CDR2 SASEGT. V shed 1 base and J 2 bases; nucleotides not matched to a gene: 3. CDR3 residues: CASSEGPSGTYEQYF. CDR3 DNA sequence: TGTGCCAGCAGTGAAGGCCCTAGCGGGACCTACGAGCAGTACTTC.

This clonotype has only a few counts. The chain joins TRBV7-9 to TRBJ2-7; tentatively, D is TRBD2 (7 bases). Germline V lookup: CDR1 SEHNR, CDR2 FQNEAQ (reference sequence). The CDR3 contains 15 residues. Trimming cost V 4 bases and J 0 bases, with 13 bases left between them. DNA of the CDR3: TGTGCCAGCAGCTCCCGGGGGGCCAGCTCCTACGAGCAGTACTTC. Its translation: CASSSRGASSYEQYF.

This clonotype was seen many times. J is TRBJ2-2 and V is TRBV20-1; TRBD2 agrees at 7 bases. The germline CDR1 and CDR2 sequences are DFQATT and SNEGSKA (reference sequence). The V gene end was trimmed by 3 bases and the J gene end by 4 bases; junction bases not matched to a gene: 11. The CDR3 has 16 amino acids. The CDR3 coding sequence is TGCAGTGCTAGGGGGGGAGGGGCGGCGCTCACCGGGGAGCTGTTTTTT. It encodes CSARGGGAALTGELFF.

The chain couples TRBV12-3 or TRBV12-4 to TRBJ2-3; D is uncertain. V lost 6 bases and J lost 7, with 17 bases in between. This CDR3 region has 14 residues. The chain's CDR3 is CASSLRLAENTQYF. The DNA for the CDR3 is TGTGCCAGCAGCCTAAGGCTTGCCGAGAATACGCAGTATTTT.

This chain connects TRBV28 to TRBJ2-3; 10 positions agree with TRBD2. Germline V lookup: CDR1 MDHEN, CDR2 SYDVKM. This CDR3 comprises 17 residues. The trim removed 6 bases at V and 4 bases at J, leaving 13 bases unmatched. CDR3 sequence: CASSPIAGGIKADTQYF. In DNA, the CDR3 is TGTGCCAGCAGCCCAATAGCGGGGGGCATAAAGGCAGATACGCAGTATTTT.

The chain recombines TRBV7-9 with TRBJ2-1; D is unresolved. V lost 2 bases and J lost 4, with 12 bases in between. CDR1 and CDR2 (germline): SEHNR, FQNEAQ (reference sequence). The CDR3 extends over 15 amino acids. Here the CDR3 reads CASSLILDGYNEQFF. Written as DNA, the CDR3 is TGTGCCAGCAGCTTAATTTTGGACGGTTACAATGAGCAGTTCTTC.

At least ten counts were recorded for this clonotype. The V gene is TRBV19, the J gene TRBJ2-3; TRBD2 matches at 9 bases. Trimming took 8 bases from V and 2 from J; bases not matched to a gene: 8. The CDR3 covers 15 residues. Germline values: CDR1 LNHDA, CDR2 SQIVND (reference sequence). CDR3 amino acids: CASYSSGAPTDTQYF. DNA for the CDR3: TGTGCCAGTTACTCTAGCGGGGCACCCACAGATACGCAGTATTTT.

The gene calls are TRBV15 and TRBJ1-6; D not certain. Germline CDR1 and CDR2: LNHNV and YYDKDF (reference sequence). This CDR3 comprises 13 residues. V lost 0 bases and J 6 bases, leaving 3 bases between the germline ends. The CDR3 DNA follows: TGTGCCACCAGCAGAGACCTTAATTCACCCCTCCACTTT. Encoded protein: CATSRDLNSPLHF.

In this sample, this clonotype turned up a few times. This chain uses TRBV18 with TRBJ2-2; no clear D. This CDR3 spans 14 amino acids. The germline V gene encodes CDR1 KGHSH and CDR2 LQKENI. V was shortened by 0 bases and J by 4 bases, with 6 bases between the two germline ends. DNA for the CDR3: TGTGCCAGCTCACCACCGGTCCCCACCGGGGAGCTGTTTTTT. As protein: CASSPPVPTGELFF.

This clonotype was recorded at least ten times. The chain carries TRBV27 and TRBJ2-7, with 11 bases fitting TRBD1. The CDR3 length is 13 residues. Germline-derived CDR1 and CDR2 are MNHEY and SMNVEV (reference sequence). The junction had 6 bases not matched to a gene; V was cut back by 8 bases and J by 6 bases. CDR3 sequence reads: CASGTGGKVEQYF. Here the CDR3 DNA reads TGTGCCAGCGGGACAGGGGGTAAGGTCGAGCAGTACTTC.

There are a few counts of this clonotype. The chain recombines TRBV30 with TRBJ2-1; a weak D match, TRBD1 (6 bases). Trimming took off 2 bases at V and 3 bases at J, with 8 bases between the two ends. Germline lookup yields CDR1 GTSNPN and CDR2 SVGIG (reference sequence). The CDR3 loop spans 13 amino acids. The CDR3: CAWSLQGYNEQFF. The DNA of the CDR3 is TGTGCCTGGAGTTTACAGGGCTACAATGAGCAGTTCTTC. Together with reference TRBV30 and TRBJ2-1, the CDR3 gives the full variable domain: SQTIHQWPATLVQPVGSPLSLECTVEGTSNPNLYWYRQAAGRGLQLLFYSVGIGQISSEVPQNLSASRPQDRQFILSSKKLLLSDSGFYLCAWSLQGYNEQFFGPGTRLTVL.

Many counts were recorded for this clonotype. The V and J genes are TRBV6-1 and TRBJ2-1; 13 bases align to TRBD2. V lost 6 bases and J lost 6; bases outside the gene matches: 8. The CDR3 runs 16 residues. CDR1 and CDR2 from the germline V gene are MNHNS and SASEGT. This chain's CDR3 is CASRRTSGREGNEQFF. In DNA form, the CDR3 reads TGTGCCAGCAGAAGGACTAGCGGGAGAGAGGGCAATGAGCAGTTCTTC.

There are a few counts of this clonotype. The V call is TRBV7-9, the J call TRBJ1-2; D ambiguous. The CDR3 runs to 12 residues. Germline V gene sequence: CDR1 SEHNR, CDR2 FQNEAQ (reference sequence). Trimming removed 5 bases from V and 6 bases from J, with 10 bases in between. CDR3 region: CASSPSFDGYTF. CDR3 sequence (DNA): TGTGCCAGCAGCCCTTCATTCGATGGCTACACCTTC.

This clonotype was observed a handful of times. This could be a read error, since a much larger clone is one nucleotide away. J is TRBJ2-5 and V is TRBV7-9; D is ambiguous. This CDR3 is 11 amino acids long. Germline assignment: CDR1 SEHNR and CDR2 FQNEAQ (reference sequence). Trimming took off 7 bases at V and 0 bases at J, with 3 bases between the two ends. CDR3 region: CASTNQETQYF. The CDR3 DNA is TGTGCCAGCACCAACCAAGAGACCCAGTACTTC.

This clonotype was recorded many times. The chain links TRBV3-1 to TRBJ1-1, with no clear D. The germline V gene has CDR1 LGHDT and CDR2 YNNKEL (reference sequence). The ends were cut back, 2 bases at V and 4 bases at J, with 5 bases in the middle. There are 12 residues in the CDR3. CDR3 sequence: CASSQPRTEAFF. The CDR3 DNA follows: TGTGCCAGCAGCCAACCCCGCACTGAAGCTTTCTTT.

This sequence joins TRBV6-1 and TRBJ2-1; 7 positions match TRBD2. TRBJ2-7 explains the end of the DNA better; the J call may be wrong. Germline CDR1 reads MNHNS; CDR2 reads SASEGT. The CDR3 totals 16 residues. CDR3 nucleotides: TGTGCCAGCAGTGAAGTCGGCGGGAGTTCCTACAATGAGCAGTACTTC. It is translated as CASSEVGGSSYNEQYF.

J is TRBJ1-4 and V is TRBV7-9; 11 positions agree with TRBD1. The germline V gene has CDR1 SEHNR and CDR2 FQNEAQ (reference sequence). The CDR3 consists of 16 residues. J gave up 5 bases and V 2 bases, and 4 bases lay outside the gene matches. The CDR3 here is CASSLSGTGGNEKLFF. The CDR3 nucleotides are TGTGCCAGCAGCTTATCAGGGACAGGGGGGAATGAAAAACTGTTTTTT.

This chain uses TRBV4-1 with TRBJ2-1; the match to TRBD1 covers 7 bases. J was trimmed by 4 bases and V by 4 bases; bases with no gene match: 10. This CDR3 spans 16 amino acids. The V gene's germline CDR1 is MGHRA and CDR2 YSYEKL. Here the CDR3 DNA reads TGCGCCAGCAGCCGTCTCCGGGACAGTGTGTACAATGAGCAGTTCTTC. Residues: CASSRLRDSVYNEQFF.

This clonotype was found many times. The germline gene is not matched at one end of the junction; a read error may be the cause. The chain recombines TRBV5-1 with TRBJ2-3; D is perhaps TRBD1 or TRBD2 (6 bases each). The CDR3 has 16 amino acids. Germline V gives CDR1 SGHRS, CDR2 YFSETQ. CDR3 bases: TGCGCCAGCAGCCCCACCCCGGGACAACGCGGGGATATGCAGTATTTT. Amino acid sequence: CASSPTPGQRGDMQYF.

Concerning this clonotype itself: This could be a read error, since a much larger clone is one nucleotide away. CDR3 nucleotide sequence: TGTGCCAGAAGTTTTCAGGCTCCGGATGAGCAGTTCTTC. This sequence encodes CARSFQAPDEQFF. The V call is TRBV7-3, the J call TRBJ2-1; D remains unclear. Germline V gives CDR1 SGHTA, CDR2 FQGTGA. This CDR3 spans 13 amino acids. The germline V and J ends were trimmed by 9 bases and 8 bases, with 17 bases remaining between them.

The chain uses TRBV4-2 and TRBJ2-2; TRBD1 aligns across 7 bases. Trimming cost V 5 bases and J 0 bases; bases outside gene matches: 9. The CDR3 consists of 17 residues. In germline, CDR1 is LGHNA, CDR2 YNFKEQ. The CDR3 sequence: CASSYSPGTANTGELFF. CDR3 nucleotide sequence: TGTGCCAGCAGCTACTCCCCCGGGACAGCGAACACCGGGGAGCTGTTTTTT.

The chain couples TRBV7-9 to TRBJ2-3, with D uncertain. V was pared by 0 bases and J by 3 bases, with 10 bases between. CDR3 size: 15 residues. From germline, CDR1 is SEHNR and CDR2 FQNEAQ (reference sequence). The CDR3 nucleotides are TGTGCCAGCAGCTTAGCCACGGCCGGTACAGATACGCAGTATTTT. Translated, it gives CASSLATAGTDTQYF.

This clonotype came up many times. The chain carries TRBV11-1 and TRBJ2-1; D is possibly TRBD2 (5 bases). Trimming removed 5 bases at V and 6 bases at J, with 17 bases between. Per germline, CDR1 SGHAT and CDR2 FQDESV (reference sequence). This CDR3 contains 15 residues. DNA of the CDR3: TGTGCCAGCAGCCCGATCCTGGGAGTTGGCAATGAGCAGTTCTTC. This translates into CASSPILGVGNEQFF.